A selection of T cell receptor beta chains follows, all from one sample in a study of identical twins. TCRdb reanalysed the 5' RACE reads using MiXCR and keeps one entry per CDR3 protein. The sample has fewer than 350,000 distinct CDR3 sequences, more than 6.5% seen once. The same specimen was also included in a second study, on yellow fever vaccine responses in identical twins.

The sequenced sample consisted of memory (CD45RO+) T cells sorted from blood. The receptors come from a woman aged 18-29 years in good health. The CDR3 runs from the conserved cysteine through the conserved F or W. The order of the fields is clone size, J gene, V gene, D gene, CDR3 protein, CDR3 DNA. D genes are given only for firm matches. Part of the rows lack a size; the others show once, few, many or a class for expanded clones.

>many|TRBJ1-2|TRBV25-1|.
CASSGLNRGTYTF
TGTGCCAGCAGTGGGCTCAACCGGGGGACCTACACCTTC
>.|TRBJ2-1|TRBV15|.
CALGRTERNEQFF
TGTGCCTTGGGGAGGACGGAACGCAATGAGCAGTTCTTC
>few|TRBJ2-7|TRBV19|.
CASSMTGFNYEQYF
TGTGCCAGTAGTATGACCGGGTTTAACTACGAGCAGTACTTC
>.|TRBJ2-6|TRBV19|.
CATNAHSSGANVLTF
TGTGCCACTAACGCCCACAGCTCTGGGGCCAACGTCCTGACTTTC
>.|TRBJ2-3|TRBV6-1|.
CASTPTASSTDTQYF
TGTGCCAGCACTCCGACAGCCTCTAGCACAGATACGCAGTATTTT
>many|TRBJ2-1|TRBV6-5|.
CASSLTESSYNEQFF
TGTGCCAGCAGCCTGACTGAGAGCTCCTACAATGAGCAGTTCTTC
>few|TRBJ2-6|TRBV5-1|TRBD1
CASSGTGTGPSGANVLTF
TGCGCCAGCAGCGGGACCGGGACAGGTCCTTCTGGGGCCAACGTCCTGACTTTC
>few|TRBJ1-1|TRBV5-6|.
CASSSGAQSGAFF
TGTGCCAGCAGCTCCGGGGCCCAGAGTGGAGCTTTCTTT
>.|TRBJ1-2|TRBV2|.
CASTLTGTYGYTF
TGTGCCAGCACCCTTACAGGGACTTATGGCTACACCTTC
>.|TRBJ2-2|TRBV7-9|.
CASSFLLNSGRTGELFF
TGTGCCAGCAGCTTTCTCCTTAACAGCGGTAGAACCGGGGAGCTGTTTTTT
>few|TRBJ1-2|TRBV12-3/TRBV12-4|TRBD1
CASSGTGGASRGYTF
TGTGCCAGCAGCGGCACAGGGGGCGCTTCGAGGGGCTACACCTTC
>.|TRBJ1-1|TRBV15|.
CATSRDRDAYLNTEAFF
TGTGCCACCAGCAGAGACCGGGACGCCTATCTGAACACTGAAGCTTTCTTT
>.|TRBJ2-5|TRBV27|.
CASRSEDLTATQETQYF
TGTGCCAGCAGGAGCGAAGACCTAACAGCCACGCAAGAGACCCAGTACTTC
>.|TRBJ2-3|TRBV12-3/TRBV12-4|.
CASSSDQGLGTDTQYF
TGTGCCAGCAGTTCCGACCAGGGTCTTGGCACAGATACGCAGTATTTT